This T cell receptor beta chain was sequenced in a study of cytomegalovirus exposure and HLA in healthy donors (TCRdb year 2017). Broadly, across the study: According to an earlier analysis of several hundred of the donors, 150 million to 200 million T cells yielded 100 million or so unique TCR beta sequences and less than 300 Gb of sequence data. Approximately 300 gigabases of sequencing data and around 90 million unique TCR sequences made up an early release that covered 500 to 650 HLA-typed donors. The genetic ancestry cluster associated with self-reported Caucasian donors included about 81% of the roughly 400 genotyped donors. The study was designed to test whether signatures of past pathogen exposure could be identified by cataloging public T cell receptors. The study profiled the T cell repertoires of 550 to 700 subjects by immunosequencing and related them to cytomegalovirus serostatus. A separate validation cohort of roughly 110 different subjects was used in addition to the roughly 720-subject first cohort. High-throughput TCR immunosequencing, statistical association of individual TCRs with disease status, and machine learning were combined to predict cytomegalovirus infection status. A later analysis re-examined previously published TCR beta repertoires from more than 550 donors and added high-resolution HLA genotyping to investigate patterns of TCR occurrence. Rather than using new phenotypic data, the later analysis identified candidate immune exposures from TCR beta sequences and from how often those sequences occurred across donors. An earlier analysis of 587 of the donors used high-throughput TCR beta sequencing to judge whether each TCR beta V gene segment behaved as functional or pseudogenic. Alongside the repertoire data, information on donor age, sex, ethnicity and CMV serostatus was compiled. A later genetic analysis took genome-wide SNP genotypes for about 55% of the 666 donors and used that subset as a discovery cohort. All discovery cohort repertoires had been generated using a single sequencing platform. HLA typing included class I and class II loci at four-digit resolution. The number of donors typed differed by locus, with roughly 629-640 for A, B, C, DRB1 and DQB1, around 500 for DQA1, over 600 for DPA1, and some 470 for DPB1. A handful of DR-DQ haplotypes were handled as single units for association and clustering because linkage in the cohort was strong. Among some 400 genotyped donors of the cohort, an average of roughly 230,000 unique TCR beta nucleotide sequences was sequenced per donor, of which 15% to 20% were non-productive.

Broader findings and caveats from the paper: A cluster of highly shared sequence variants was judged likely to be a technical artifact of the sequencing pipeline. Linkage disequilibrium might explain the correlated functional status among segregating V segments, but an unknown experimental factor could not be excluded. V-gene and J-gene trimming of TCR beta chains was associated with a missense DCLRE1C variant in a later genetic analysis, and the association was replicated in an independent cohort. A further reported finding was that TCR beta sequences accurately predicted the HLA-A and HLA-B alleles for most subjects in the first cohort. The presence/absence analyses assumed that sequencing depth was roughly uniform across donors, and that assumption may not be true. Broadly in line with IMGT annotations, most TCR beta V segments showed up in productive rearrangements about 87% or about 30% of the time in an earlier analysis of 587 of the donors. In vitro tests confirmed that a few of the cytomegalovirus-associated TCR beta chains recognize cytomegalovirus antigens. A later analysis associated 17,000 or so TCR beta sequences with specific HLA alleles at a false discovery rate of 0.05. In the study, around 160 TCR beta chains were listed as associated with cytomegalovirus. Compared with equally common non-associated chains, HLA-associated TCR beta chains in a later analysis were more clonally expanded and had lower generation probabilities. Compared with the 666-donor mean, donors in an Asian-associated ancestry cluster had fewer N-insertions in productive TCRs, according to a later genetic analysis. Immune exposure information for the cohort was limited to CMV serostatus. According to a later analysis, most CMV-associated TCR beta chains appeared to be HLA-restricted, and the HLA associations seemed to be driven largely by CMV exposure. In a later analysis, the rate of TCR association differed among HLA loci, with DRB1 alleles having the most associated TCRs and HLA-C alleles having the fewest. In both the original and validation cohorts, the classifier was reported to diagnose cytomegalovirus status with high specificity and sensitivity. The earlier analysis of approximately 560 of the donors excluded some 15 rarely observed V segments, including chromosome 9 orphons, because counts were too low. When HLA alleles, especially DR and DQ, strongly co-occurred, attributing TCR associations to individual alleles was difficult. This cohort had only TCR beta chains sequenced, and the lack of alpha or paired-chain data limited which features could be detected. Most TCR sequences were seen in very few donors, while some public TCRs were found in many individuals. According to a later analysis, parvovirus B19, influenza, CMV and Epstein-Barr virus appeared linked to several top co-occurrence clusters. The authors suggested that the approach could potentially be generalized to other disease states and immunological phenotypes. Because HLA typing was missing for some donors at each locus, association tests included only the typed subset. The 87-base-pair reads could not distinguish some IMGT-functional V segments, including TRBV6-2 and TRBV6-3, so those segments were excluded.

Sequences SGHVS (CDR1) and FNYEAQ (CDR2) are obtained from the germline V gene. For this chain, trimming is 4 bases at the V end and 4 bases at the J end, and the number of junction bases without a gene match is 7. Its CDR3 holds 14 amino acids, cysteine through phenylalanine. CDR3 DNA is the only sequence kept; it has 42 bases, read in frame from the first base. The cohort comprised around 690 healthy bone marrow donors. At the time of sampling, every cohort member was nominally healthy, though immune exposures that went unrecorded were likely present. The donor was CMV seronegative and was included in the group of a few hundred seronegative cohort members. A peripheral blood sample was collected from each donor, and TCR beta sequencing was performed on peripheral blood mononuclear cells. The Qiagen DNeasy Blood Extraction Kit was used to extract genomic DNA from the blood cell samples. The method behind the library was the immunoSEQ multiplex PCR assay. For the multiplex PCR, a mixture combining 60 forward primers for TCR Vbeta segments and 13 reverse primers for TCR Jbeta segments was used. Amplification of the CDR3 region of rearranged TCR beta genes was performed with a multiplex PCR assay on genomic DNA. The amplified TCR beta libraries were sequenced on the Illumina HiSeq System as 87-base-pair reads. Turning to the authors' computational methods: A later analysis counted tens of millions of unique TCR beta chains across the 550 to 700 repertoires, and about 10 million of these chains were shared by at least two donors. Raw reads were error-corrected and collapsed into unique sequences by a nearest-neighbor algorithm in which closely related sequences were merged to remove PCR and sequencing errors. To assign V, D and J gene segments, CDR3 sequences were aligned to IMGT reference sequences. For a sequence to be retained, at least a six-nucleotide match to both a V gene segment and a J gene segment was required. Rearrangements were classified as productive when the CDR3 lacked stop codons and remained in frame with V and J, and all other rearrangements were classified as non-productive. CDR3 was defined by IMGT convention, running from the second conserved V-encoded cysteine to the conserved J-encoded phenylalanine. The earlier analysis of about 590 of the donors excluded sequences that lacked an unambiguous match to a single V gene segment. In an earlier analysis of almost 600 of the donors, a V segment was called functional when productive rearrangements were above 56.7%, and segregating when the standard deviation between donors exceeded 5%. A statistical classification framework was built for diagnosing cytomegalovirus status from the catalog of TCR beta chain sequences. A later analysis assigned V and J genes by comparing TCR nucleotide sequences with IMGT/GENE-DB human TR gene sequences. A later analysis assigned CDR3 sequences and most-parsimonious VDJ recombination scenarios with the TCRdist pipeline. A later analysis defined each TCR beta chain by its CDR3 amino acid sequence plus V-gene family, and excluded reads lacking a unique V-gene family. As a way to deal with suspected cross-contamination and a sequencing artifact, a later analysis dropped more than 500 nucleotide sequences that were highly shared and had low generation probability. For each public chain, a later analysis derived a clonal expansion index from normalized ranks of inferred template counts within each repertoire. In a later analysis, generation probabilities were computed using a VDJ recombination model fitted to out-of-frame rearrangements, and the results were checked against IGoR. Hypergeometric tests were used in a later analysis to score TCR-TCR, TCR-HLA and TCR-CMV co-occurrence, with a repertoire-size bias correction applied to the TCR pairs. False discovery rates were estimated in a later analysis by permuting HLA or CMV assignments 20 times. In a later analysis, co-occurring TCRs were grouped using DBSCAN, with TCRdist sequence similarity added in when clustering inside HLA-allele-positive subsets. For co-occurrence clustering, repertoires with fewer than 30,000 or more than 120,000 public chains were excluded, along with 5 or 6 repertoires with anomalous nucleotide sharing. In its TCRdb copy, this immuneACCESS table keeps in-frame sequences only and misses some clones. Where compared with another copy, unresolved V genes explain less than half of these, and the others have no known cause. The V and J calls and clone size are taken from that table; D and trimming were inferred from the DNA. This sample comprises 150,000 to 200,000 clones, 87% of them detected only once. 0.2% to 0.3% of the sample comes from the top ten.

Note on this clone: What antigen it recognizes has not been identified. Base quality data are lacking; no much larger clone is found one base away.

The clonotype was recovered from a girl under three years old in good health and CMV-seronegative. The sequenced sample consisted of PBMCs. Recombination joined TRBV7-6 with TRBJ2-7; 7 nucleotides in the junction match TRBD1. The CDR3 region has the sequence CASSSRQDRYEQYF. At the DNA level, the sequence is TGTGCCAGCAGCTCTCGACAGGACAGGTACGAGCAGTACTTC.